The clone carrying this T cell receptor (beta chain) was picked up a small number of times. The antigen remains unidentified. The PCR contained 60 Vbeta and 13 Jbeta primers. Assay used: immunoSEQ multiplex PCR; TCRdb lists only in-frame clones, some missing. The table shows 120,000 or so clones, with about 15% occurring only once. The V and J ends lost 1 base and 7 bases respectively, with 10 bases between them. The CDR3 runs 13 residues. Germline V gene lookup returns CDR1 MDHEN and CDR2 SYDVKM. This sample is part of a study of cytomegalovirus exposure and HLA in healthy donors. The study's findings and limits: Most of the CMV-associated TCR beta chains (in a later analysis) appeared to be HLA-restricted. Immune exposure was documented only through CMV serostatus. Accounts indicate the classifier identified cytomegalovirus status with strong specificity and sensitivity.

Sample: PBMCs. The genes are TRBV28 and TRBJ2-5; D may be TRBD1 (6 bases). This TCR derives from a female donor in good health and CMV-seropositive. CDR3 nucleotide sequence: TGTGCCAGCAGTTTATCCGACAGGTGGACCCAGTACTTC. It codes for CASSLSDRWTQYF.